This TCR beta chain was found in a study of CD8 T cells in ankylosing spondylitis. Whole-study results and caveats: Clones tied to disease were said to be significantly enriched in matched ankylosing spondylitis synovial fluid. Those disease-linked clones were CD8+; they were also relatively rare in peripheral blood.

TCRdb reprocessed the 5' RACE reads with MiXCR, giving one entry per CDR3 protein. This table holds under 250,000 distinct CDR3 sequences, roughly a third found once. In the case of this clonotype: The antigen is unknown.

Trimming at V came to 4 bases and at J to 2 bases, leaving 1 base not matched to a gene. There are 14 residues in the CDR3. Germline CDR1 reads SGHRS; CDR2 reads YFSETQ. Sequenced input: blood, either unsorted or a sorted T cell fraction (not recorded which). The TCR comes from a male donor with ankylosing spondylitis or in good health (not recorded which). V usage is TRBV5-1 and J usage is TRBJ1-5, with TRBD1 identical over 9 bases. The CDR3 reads CASSRTGGNQPQHF. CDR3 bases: TGCGCCAGCAGCCGGACAGGGGGCAATCAGCCCCAGCATTTT.